One and the same sample provided the 28 T cell receptor beta chains below, sequenced in a study of cytomegalovirus exposure and HLA in healthy donors. Vbeta (60) and Jbeta (13) primers were used in the PCR. This table comes from immunoSEQ multiplex PCR, and its TCRdb copy is limited to in-frame clones, with some not included. The table records about 210,000 clones, approximately 77% of them present only once. Sequenced input: PBMCs. The receptors shown here come from a middle-aged man in good health and CMV-seropositive.

The chain has TRBV28 and TRBJ2-7; D is undetermined. The V end lost 2 bases, the J end lost 6 bases, and 8 bases lay between the germline ends. Germline V lookup: CDR1 MDHEN, CDR2 SYDVKM. CDR3 length: 12 amino acids. CDR3 loop: CASSLPPGEQYF. DNA of the CDR3: TGTGCCAGCAGTTTACCCCCGGGCGAGCAGTACTTC.

The chain recombines TRBV5-4 with TRBJ1-5; D is undetermined. Trimming stripped 0 bases from V and 5 bases from J, with 9 bases between. Germline V lookup: CDR1 SGHNT, CDR2 YYREEE (reference sequence). CDR3 length: 14 amino acids. CDR3 in DNA: TGTGCCAGCAGCTTGGTGTGGGAGGATCAGCCCCAGCATTTT. It encodes CASSLVWEDQPQHF.

This clone showed up just a few times. V usage is TRBV19 and J usage is TRBJ2-1; 11 positions match TRBD2. The V and J ends lost 3 bases and 0 bases, in that order; junction bases with no gene match: 7. Per germline, CDR1 LNHDA and CDR2 SQIVND (reference sequence). The CDR3 loop spans 18 amino acids. The CDR3 spells CASSMTSGTLSSYNEQFF. In DNA form, the CDR3 reads TGTGCCAGTAGTATGACTAGCGGGACCTTGAGCTCCTACAATGAGCAGTTCTTC.

V usage is TRBV28 and J usage is TRBJ2-3; D may be TRBD2 (5 bases). Per the germline V gene, CDR1 is MDHEN and CDR2 is SYDVKM. Trimming shortened V by 5 bases and J by 2 bases, and 20 bases separated the two germline ends. This CDR3 contains 17 residues. CDR3 protein: CASSTSTQRVFTDTQYF. The CDR3 region has the DNA TGTGCCAGCAGTACGTCAACTCAGAGGGTTTTCACAGATACGCAGTATTTT.

The chain is built from TRBV6-1 and TRBJ2-3; TRBD2 agrees at 12 bases. Trimming at V came to 7 bases and at J to 12 bases, leaving 8 bases not matched to a gene. Germline V CDR1 and CDR2: MNHNS, SASEGT. The CDR3 loop spans 13 amino acids. CDR3 loop: CASNMGLAGPQYF. CDR3 nucleotides: TGTGCCAGCAATATGGGACTAGCGGGTCCCCAGTATTTT.

This chain links TRBV7-2 with TRBJ1-2, with unresolved D. The length of the CDR3 is 14 residues. Germline loops: CDR1 SGHTA, CDR2 FQGNSA. V lost 3 bases and J lost 4, with 12 bases in between. CDR3 protein: CASSFSLEGYGYTF. The CDR3 nucleotides read TGTGCCAGCAGCTTCTCCCTAGAGGGCTATGGCTACACCTTC.

This CDR3 is CAFASGRPSGNTIYF. In nucleotides, the CDR3 is TGTGCCTTCGCTTCGGGGAGACCCTCTGGAAACACCATATATTTT. J is TRBJ1-3 and V is TRBV30; no clear D gene. The CDR3 length is 15 residues. Trimming shortened V by 7 bases and J by 0 bases, and 16 bases separated the two germline ends. Looked up from germline, CDR1 is GTSNPN and CDR2 is SVGIG (reference sequence).

This chain uses TRBV28 with TRBJ2-1, with 10 nucleotides matching TRBD1. The CDR3 covers 17 residues. The germline V gene has CDR1 MDHEN and CDR2 SYDVKM. V lost 5 bases and J lost 1; bases outside the gene matches: 8. The CDR3 loop is CASSPLWGQGSYNEQFF. The CDR3 region has the DNA TGTGCCAGCAGTCCGTTATGGGGACAGGGGTCCTACAATGAGCAGTTCTTC.

The J gene is TRBJ2-1, the V gene TRBV6-6; TRBD2 agrees at 12 bases. This CDR3 region has 15 residues. In germline, CDR1 is MNHNY, CDR2 SVGAGI (reference sequence). V lost 5 bases, J lost 4 bases, and 3 bases stayed unmatched. The CDR3 region is CASSPGLAGYNEQFF. CDR3 coding DNA: TGTGCCAGCAGTCCGGGACTAGCGGGTTACAATGAGCAGTTCTTC.

The rearrangement joins TRBV5-4 to TRBJ2-7; D not resolved. Per germline, CDR1 SGHNT and CDR2 YYREEE (reference sequence). The CDR3 covers 14 residues. Trimming removed 0 bases at V and 2 bases at J, with 9 bases between. CDR3 sequence: CASSLGGLTYEQYF. Here the CDR3 DNA reads TGTGCCAGCAGCTTGGGCGGCCTAACCTACGAGCAGTACTTC.

The chain links TRBV6-6 to TRBJ2-1, with D possibly TRBD1 on 6 matching bases. The germline gives CDR1 MNHNY, CDR2 SVGAGI (reference sequence). V was cut by 7 bases and J by 0 bases, with 16 bases left in between. CDR3 size: 16 residues. The CDR3 reads CASNAAGVSSYNEQFF. The CDR3 nucleotides are TGTGCCAGCAACGCCGCAGGGGTCAGCTCCTACAATGAGCAGTTCTTC.

CDR3 in amino acids: CASSLMKASGISYEQYF. The CDR3 nucleotides are TGCGCCAGCAGCTTGATGAAGGCCAGCGGGATTAGCTACGAGCAGTACTTC. The chain carries TRBV5-1 and TRBJ2-7; 7 bases are a match to TRBD2. Germline CDR1 reads SGHRS; CDR2 reads YFSETQ. With V trimmed by 1 base and J by 3 bases, 13 bases remained unmatched. CDR3 length: 17 amino acids.

The V call is TRBV18, the J call TRBJ2-1; D is perhaps TRBD2 (8 bases). Per germline, CDR1 KGHSH and CDR2 LQKENI. Trimming stripped 4 bases from V and 0 bases from J, with 19 bases between. CDR3 length: 18 amino acids. CDR3 protein: CASSLRTSRDSSYNEQFF. The CDR3 DNA follows: TGTGCCAGCTCACTTCGGACTAGCCGGGACAGCTCCTACAATGAGCAGTTCTTC.

This chain uses TRBV7-2 with TRBJ1-1; weak D call: TRBD1 (5 bases). Per germline, CDR1 SGHTA and CDR2 FQGNSA. V lost 2 bases to trimming and J lost 0 bases, with 7 bases between them. The CDR3 contains 14 residues. The chain's CDR3 is CASSLQGLNTEAFF. The CDR3 DNA reads TGTGCCAGCAGCTTACAGGGTCTGAACACTGAAGCTTTCTTT.

V gene TRBV13 combines with J gene TRBJ2-1, with 7 bases identical to TRBD2. Germline values: CDR1 PRHDT, CDR2 FYEKMQ (reference sequence). J was trimmed by 12 bases and V by 4 bases; bases with no gene match: 6. The CDR3 extends over 12 amino acids. The CDR3 protein is CASSSNGGGQFF. The CDR3 DNA reads TGTGCCAGCAGCTCCAATGGGGGGGGGCAGTTCTTC.

The CDR3 here is CASSLMGGKRGTQYF. The CDR3 nucleotides are TGTGCCAGCAGCTTGATGGGCGGGAAGAGGGGGACCCAGTACTTC. J is TRBJ2-5 and V is TRBV5-6, with D tentatively TRBD2 (6 bases). This CDR3 region has 15 residues. Germline loops: CDR1 SGHDT, CDR2 YYEEEE. Trimming left V 1 base short and J 7 bases short, with 17 bases between. Full variable domain (outside the CDR3, taken from reference TRBV5-6 and TRBJ2-5): DAGVTQSPTHLIKTRGQQVTLRCSPKSGHDTVSWYQQALGQGPQFIFQYYEEEERQRGNFPDRFSGHQFPNYSSELNVNALLLGDSALYLCASSLMGGKRGTQYFGPGTRLLVL.

CDR3 bases: TGCGCCAGCAGCCAGACAGGGGCGGCGAACACTGAAGCTTTCTTT. Protein product: CASSQTGAANTEAFF. The V gene is TRBV4-1, the J gene TRBJ1-1; 8 nucleotides agree with TRBD1. Unmatched junction bases numbered 4, after V lost 3 bases and J lost 1 base. The CDR3 has 15 residues. CDR1 MGHRA and CDR2 YSYEKL come from the germline V gene.

The chain uses TRBV6-5 and TRBJ1-2; TRBD1 aligns across 7 bases. J lost 8 bases, V lost 7 bases, and 4 bases had no gene match. CDR1 is MNHEY and CDR2 is SVGAGI in the germline V gene. CDR3 length: 11 residues. The CDR3 DNA sequence: TGTGCCAGCAAGCACAGGGGAGGCTACACCTTC. Translating it yields CASKHRGGYTF.

For the CDR3, the DNA is TGTGCCAGCAGCCCAGGGGCTTCTGGGAACATTCAGTACTTC. Amino acid sequence: CASSPGASGNIQYF. The chain is built from TRBV11-3 and TRBJ2-4, with D possibly matching TRBD1 (6 bases). Germline loops: CDR1 SGHNT, CDR2 YENEEA. Trimming took off 5 bases at V and 7 bases at J, with 15 bases between the two ends. The CDR3 is 14 amino acids.

The chain employs TRBV5-4 and TRBJ2-5, with 8 bases lining up with TRBD2. The J call may be mistaken, given a closer DNA end match to TRBJ2-7. Germline CDR1 reads SGHNT; CDR2 reads YYREEE (reference sequence). The CDR3 is made up of 15 amino acids. The CDR3 sequence: CASSRFTGGQDEQYF. Written as DNA, the CDR3 is TGTGCCAGCAGCCGTTTTACGGGGGGGCAGGACGAGCAGTACTTC.

The chain carries TRBV5-5 and TRBJ2-3; 7 bases are a match to TRBD2. From germline, CDR1 is SGHKS and CDR2 YYEKEE (reference sequence). V shed 4 bases and J 0 bases; nucleotides not matched to a gene: 5. The CDR3 is made up of 15 amino acids. The CDR3 sequence: CASSRPSGSTDTQYF. The CDR3, as DNA: TGTGCCAGCAGCAGACCTAGCGGCAGCACAGATACGCAGTATTTT.

V usage is TRBV7-9 and J usage is TRBJ2-7; 8 nucleotides agree with TRBD1. V shed 1 base and J 6 bases; nucleotides not matched to a gene: 8. The CDR3 totals 15 residues. Germline V gene lookup returns CDR1 SEHNR and CDR2 FQNEAQ (reference sequence). The CDR3 DNA reads TGTGCCAGCAGCTTAGATCGGCAGGGGGCCTTCGAGCAGTACTTC. This translates into CASSLDRQGAFEQYF.

This clone was recorded only once. V and J are TRBV19 and TRBJ1-5; a possible D gene is TRBD1 (5 bases). This CDR3 region has 17 residues. The germline V gene has CDR1 LNHDA and CDR2 SQIVND (reference sequence). The germline V and J ends were trimmed by 6 bases and 1 base, with 19 bases remaining between them. In nucleotides, the CDR3 is TGTGCCAGTAGCACCCTGGGGGGGGGACGGAGCAATCAGCCCCAGCATTTT. Translated: CASSTLGGGRSNQPQHF. Full variable domain (rest looked up from reference TRBV19 and TRBJ1-5): DGGITQSPKYLFRKEGQNVTLSCEQNLNHDAMYWYRQDPGQGLRLIYYSQIVNDFQKGDIAEGYSVSREKKESFPLTVTSAQKNPTAFYLCASSTLGGGRSNQPQHFGDGTRLSIL.

The chain uses TRBV19 and TRBJ1-5; weak D call: TRBD1 (6 bases). The V end was cut by 5 bases, the J end by 4 bases, with 12 bases between. The CDR3 extends over 14 amino acids. Germline CDR1 reads LNHDA; CDR2 reads SQIVND (reference sequence). The CDR3 nucleotides are TGTGCCAGTAGTTCCTGGGACAAGAATCAGCCCCAGCATTTT. Its translation is CASSSWDKNQPQHF.

The chain is built from TRBV10-1 and TRBJ1-5, with 12 bases identical to TRBD1. The CDR3 covers 18 residues. Looked up from germline, CDR1 is WNHNN and CDR2 is SYGVQD (reference sequence). The trim removed 3 bases at V and 5 bases at J, leaving 11 bases unmatched. The CDR3 loop reads CASSDRDRGRGGDQPQHF. The DNA of the CDR3 is TGCGCCAGCAGTGACCGGGACAGGGGGCGCGGGGGAGATCAGCCCCAGCATTTT.

The gene calls are TRBV28 and TRBJ2-5; 9 nucleotides align to TRBD1. V lost 5 bases, J lost 5 bases, and 12 bases stayed unmatched. Germline assignment: CDR1 MDHEN and CDR2 SYDVKM. The CDR3 covers 16 residues. The CDR3 nucleotides are TGTGCCAGCAGTACACAGGGGGCCGGGAGTGTTGAGACCCAGTACTTC. Translation: CASSTQGAGSVETQYF.

This clone was detected only once. This sequence joins TRBV2 and TRBJ2-5, with D unclear. V lost 4 bases and J lost 2, with 11 bases in between. The CDR3 is 14 amino acids. CDR1 and CDR2 from the germline V gene are SNHLY and FYNNEI. The CDR3 sequence is CASSARSTQETQYF. CDR3 coding DNA: TGTGCCAGCAGTGCTAGGTCCACACAAGAGACCCAGTACTTC.

The rearrangement links TRBV7-9 to TRBJ2-1, with D possibly matching TRBD2 (5 bases). Germline V gives CDR1 SEHNR, CDR2 FQNEAQ (reference sequence). This CDR3 spans 15 amino acids. The V end lost 1 base, the J end lost 7 bases, and 14 bases lay between the germline ends. The CDR3 bases are TGTGCCAGCAGCTTAGTGACCGCGACGGGAAATGAGCAGTTCTTC. Translation gives CASSLVTATGNEQFF.